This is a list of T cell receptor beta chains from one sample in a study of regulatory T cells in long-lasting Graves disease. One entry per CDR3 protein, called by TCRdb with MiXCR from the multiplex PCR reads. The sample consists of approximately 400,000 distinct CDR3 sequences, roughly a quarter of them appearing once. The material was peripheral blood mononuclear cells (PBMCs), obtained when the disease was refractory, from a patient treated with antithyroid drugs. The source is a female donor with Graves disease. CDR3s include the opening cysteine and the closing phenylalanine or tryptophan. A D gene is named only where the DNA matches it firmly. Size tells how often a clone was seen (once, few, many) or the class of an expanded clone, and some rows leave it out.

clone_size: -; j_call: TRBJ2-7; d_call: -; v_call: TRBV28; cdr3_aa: CASSFTGEQYF; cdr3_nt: TGTGCCAGCAGTTTTACAGGGGAGCAGTACTTC
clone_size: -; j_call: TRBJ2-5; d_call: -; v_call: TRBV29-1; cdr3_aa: CSSSEETQYF; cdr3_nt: TGCAGCTCCTCGGAGGAGACCCAGTACTTC
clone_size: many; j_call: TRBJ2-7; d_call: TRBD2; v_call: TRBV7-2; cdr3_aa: CASSSLGLAGDEQYF; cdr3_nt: TGTGCCAGCAGCTCGTTGGGACTAGCGGGAGACGAGCAGTACTTC
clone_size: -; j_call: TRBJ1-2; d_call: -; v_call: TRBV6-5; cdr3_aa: CASSYSGGALNYGYTF; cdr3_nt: TGTGCCAGCAGTTACTCCGGGGGGGCCCTTAACTATGGCTACACCTTC
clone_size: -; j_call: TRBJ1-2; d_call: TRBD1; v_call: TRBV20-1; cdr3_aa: CSASSGTAFVNYGYTF; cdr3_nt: TGCAGTGCTAGCAGCGGGACAGCCTTCGTTAACTATGGCTACACCTTC
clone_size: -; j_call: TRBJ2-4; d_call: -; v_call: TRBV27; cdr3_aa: CASSSGWAKNIQYF; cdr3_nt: TGTGCCAGCAGTTCCGGTTGGGCCAAAAACATTCAGTACTTC
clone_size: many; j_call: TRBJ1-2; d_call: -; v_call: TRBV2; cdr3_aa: CASSEGGLRTRSGYTF; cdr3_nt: TGTGCCAGCAGTGAAGGAGGCCTGCGAACGAGATCGGGCTACACCTTC
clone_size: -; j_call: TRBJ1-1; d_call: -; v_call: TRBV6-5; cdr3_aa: CASSYEGYLNAEAFF; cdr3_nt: TGTGCCAGCAGTTACGAAGGCTACCTGAACGCTGAAGCTTTCTTT
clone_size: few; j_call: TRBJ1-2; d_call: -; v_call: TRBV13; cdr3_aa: CASSLGYGTNYGYTF; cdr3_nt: TGTGCCAGCAGCTTAGGATACGGGACTAACTATGGCTACACCTTC
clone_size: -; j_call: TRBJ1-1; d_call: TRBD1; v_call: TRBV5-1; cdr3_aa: CASSYSGGEGPNTEAFF; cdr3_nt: TGCGCCAGCAGCTACTCAGGGGGCGAAGGGCCGAACACTGAAGCTTTCTTT
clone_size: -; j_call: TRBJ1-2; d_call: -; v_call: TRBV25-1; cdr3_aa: CASSEWGAQDGYTF; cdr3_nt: TGTGCCAGCAGTGAATGGGGGGCCCAGGATGGCTACACCTTC
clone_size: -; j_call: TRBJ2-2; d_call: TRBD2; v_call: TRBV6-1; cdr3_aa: CASRQLAEYNTGELFF; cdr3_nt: TGTGCCAGCAGACAACTAGCGGAGTACAACACCGGGGAGCTGTTTTTT
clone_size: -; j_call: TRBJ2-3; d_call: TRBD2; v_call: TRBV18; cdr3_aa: CASSPPIIAGSRPDTQYF; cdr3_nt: TGTGCCAGCTCACCACCGATCATAGCGGGATCTCGTCCAGATACGCAGTATTTT
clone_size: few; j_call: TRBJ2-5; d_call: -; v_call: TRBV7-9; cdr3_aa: CASSFLSGPGETQYF; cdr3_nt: TGTGCCAGCAGCTTTCTTTCCGGGCCCGGGGAGACCCAGTACTTC
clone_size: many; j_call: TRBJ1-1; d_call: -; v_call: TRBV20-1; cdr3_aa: CSAVEGGNTEAFF; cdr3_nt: TGCAGTGCTGTGGAGGGAGGGAACACTGAAGCTTTCTTT
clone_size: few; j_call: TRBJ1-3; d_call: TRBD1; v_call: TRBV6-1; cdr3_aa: CASSVGTGSSGNTIYF; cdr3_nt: TGTGCCAGCAGTGTCGGGACAGGGAGCTCTGGAAACACCATATATTTT
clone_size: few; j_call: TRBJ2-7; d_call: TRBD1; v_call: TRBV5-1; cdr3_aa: CASSLAGFDRGVFEQYF; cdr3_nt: TGCGCCAGCAGCTTGGCCGGATTCGACAGGGGAGTTTTCGAGCAGTACTTC
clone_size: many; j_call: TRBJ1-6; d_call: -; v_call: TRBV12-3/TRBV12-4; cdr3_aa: CASFAGFSSNSPLHF; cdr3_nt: TGTGCCAGCTTCGCTGGTTTCTCATCTAATTCACCCCTCCACTTT
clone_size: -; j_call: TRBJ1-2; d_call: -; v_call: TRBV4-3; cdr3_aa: CASSQSRGRVNYGYTF; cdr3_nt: TGCGCCAGCAGCCAATCTCGGGGCAGGGTAAACTATGGCTACACCTTC
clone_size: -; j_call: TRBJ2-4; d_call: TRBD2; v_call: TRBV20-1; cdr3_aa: CSARDELAGGKKNIQYF; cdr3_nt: TGCAGTGCTAGAGATGAACTAGCGGGAGGGAAGAAAAACATTCAGTACTTC
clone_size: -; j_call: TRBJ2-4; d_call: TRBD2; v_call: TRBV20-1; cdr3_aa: CSAELAGVDNIQYF; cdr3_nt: TGCAGTGCAGAACTAGCGGGAGTGGATAACATTCAGTACTTC
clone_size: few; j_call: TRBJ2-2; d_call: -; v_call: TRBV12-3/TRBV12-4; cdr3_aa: CASSSSPGLSVAGELFF; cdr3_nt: TGTGCCAGCAGTTCGTCCCCGGGACTCAGTGTCGCCGGGGAGCTGTTTTTT
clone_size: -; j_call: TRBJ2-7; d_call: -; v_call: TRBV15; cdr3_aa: CATSRDLASAPYEQYF; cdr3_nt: TGTGCCACCAGCAGAGATTTGGCGTCGGCTCCCTACGAGCAGTACTTC
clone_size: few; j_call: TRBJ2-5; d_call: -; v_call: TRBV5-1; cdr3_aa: CASSLAQRGGYQETQYF; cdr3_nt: TGCGCCAGCAGCTTGGCACAAAGAGGGGGGTACCAAGAGACCCAGTACTTC
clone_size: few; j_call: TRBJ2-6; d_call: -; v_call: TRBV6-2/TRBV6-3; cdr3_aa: CANFPGLSGANVLTF; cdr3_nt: TGCGCCAATTTCCCAGGACTCTCTGGGGCCAACGTCCTGACTTTC
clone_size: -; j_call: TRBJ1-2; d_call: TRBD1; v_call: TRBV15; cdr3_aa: CATSRIRTGTDGYTF; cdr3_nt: TGTGCCACCAGCAGAATACGGACAGGGACTGATGGCTACACCTTC
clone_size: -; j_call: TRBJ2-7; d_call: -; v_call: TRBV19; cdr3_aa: CASSPGNTLYEQYF; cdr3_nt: TGTGCCAGTAGTCCGGGCAACACCCTATACGAGCAGTACTTC
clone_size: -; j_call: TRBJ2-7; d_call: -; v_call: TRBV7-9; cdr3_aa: CASSLSGWDEQYF; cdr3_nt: TGTGCCAGCAGCTTATCAGGGTGGGACGAGCAGTACTTC
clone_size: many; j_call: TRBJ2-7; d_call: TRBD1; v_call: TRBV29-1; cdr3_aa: CSATTGGRGYHEQYF; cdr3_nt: TGCAGCGCGACCACTGGTGGCAGGGGGTACCACGAGCAGTACTTC
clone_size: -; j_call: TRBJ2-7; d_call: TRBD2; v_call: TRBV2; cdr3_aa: CASSKIAGGPSYEQYF; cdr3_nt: TGTGCCAGCAGCAAAATAGCGGGAGGGCCCTCCTACGAGCAGTACTTC
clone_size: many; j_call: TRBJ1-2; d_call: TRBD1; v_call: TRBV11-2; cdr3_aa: CASSTMTGRDYGYTF; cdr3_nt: TGTGCCAGCAGCACAATGACAGGGAGGGACTATGGCTACACCTTC
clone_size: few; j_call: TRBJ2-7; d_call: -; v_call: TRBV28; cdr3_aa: CASSLGTGPTYYEQYF; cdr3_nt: TGTGCCAGCAGTTTAGGGACGGGACCGACCTACTACGAGCAGTACTTC
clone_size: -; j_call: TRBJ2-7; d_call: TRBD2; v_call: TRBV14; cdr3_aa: CASSKSPAGGYEQYF; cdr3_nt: TGTGCCAGCAGCAAATCTCCAGCGGGAGGCTACGAGCAGTACTTC
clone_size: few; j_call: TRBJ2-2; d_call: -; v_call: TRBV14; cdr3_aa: CASSQERLEGELFF; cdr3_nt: TGTGCCAGCAGCCAAGAGAGACTAGAGGGGGAGCTGTTTTTT
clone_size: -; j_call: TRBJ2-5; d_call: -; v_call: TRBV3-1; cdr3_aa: CASSQLRGAETQYF; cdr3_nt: TGTGCCAGCAGCCAATTGAGAGGGGCAGAGACCCAGTACTTC
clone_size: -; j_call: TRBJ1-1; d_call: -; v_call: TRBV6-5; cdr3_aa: CASSYPRPTGTEAFF; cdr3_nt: TGTGCCAGCAGTTACCCGAGACCGACGGGCACTGAAGCTTTCTTT
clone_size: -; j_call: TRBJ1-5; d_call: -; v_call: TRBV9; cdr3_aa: CASSVSAGSGQPQHF; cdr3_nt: TGTGCCAGCAGCGTATCGGCAGGCTCCGGTCAGCCCCAGCATTTT
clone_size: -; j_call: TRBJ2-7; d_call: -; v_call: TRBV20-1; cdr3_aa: CSALWGTFSYEQYF; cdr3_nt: TGCAGTGCCCTTTGGGGGACTTTCTCCTACGAGCAGTACTTC
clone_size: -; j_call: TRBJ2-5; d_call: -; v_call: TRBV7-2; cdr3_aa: CASSLIRDGLYF; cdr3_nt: TGTGCCAGCAGCTTAATCCGGGACGGACTTTACTTC
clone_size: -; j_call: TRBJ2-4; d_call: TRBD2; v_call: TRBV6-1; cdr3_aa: CASSEPTSGSVGKNIQYF; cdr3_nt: TGTGCCAGCAGTGAACCCACTAGCGGGAGTGTAGGCAAAAACATTCAGTACTTC
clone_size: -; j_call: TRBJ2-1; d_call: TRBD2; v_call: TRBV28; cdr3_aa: CASSSFSGRAIQSHFF; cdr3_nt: TGTGCCAGCAGTTCTTTTAGCGGGAGGGCGATCCAGTCTCACTTCTTC
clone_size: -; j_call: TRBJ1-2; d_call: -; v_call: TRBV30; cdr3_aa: CAWASQGFSYGYTF; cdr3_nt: TGTGCCTGGGCCTCACAGGGCTTTTCCTATGGCTACACCTTC
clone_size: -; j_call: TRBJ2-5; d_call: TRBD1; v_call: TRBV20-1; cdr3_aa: CSARDRGKGETQYF; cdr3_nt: TGCAGTGCAAGGGACAGGGGGAAAGGGGAGACCCAGTACTTC
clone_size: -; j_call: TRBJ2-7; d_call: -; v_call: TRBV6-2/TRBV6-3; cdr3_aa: CASSDGTESSYEQYF; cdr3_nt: TGTGCCAGTTCAGATGGGACCGAGAGCTCCTACGAGCAGTACTTC
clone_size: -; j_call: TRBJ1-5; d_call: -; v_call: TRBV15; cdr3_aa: CATSRDWGQPQHF; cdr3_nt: TGTGCCACCAGCAGAGATTGGGGACAGCCCCAGCATTTT
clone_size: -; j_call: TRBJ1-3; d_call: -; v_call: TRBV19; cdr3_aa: CASNVDGGSGNTIYF; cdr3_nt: TGTGCCAGTAACGTGGACGGTGGCTCTGGAAACACCATATATTTT
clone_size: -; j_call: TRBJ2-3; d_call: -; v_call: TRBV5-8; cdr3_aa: CASSMGLASTDTQYF; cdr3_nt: TGTGCCAGCAGCATGGGACTTGCTAGCACAGATACGCAGTATTTT
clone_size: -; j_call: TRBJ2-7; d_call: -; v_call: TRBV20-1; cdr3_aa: CSARDSQRSTRYEQYF; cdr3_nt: TGCAGTGCTAGAGATTCCCAGAGGAGTACCAGATACGAGCAGTACTTC
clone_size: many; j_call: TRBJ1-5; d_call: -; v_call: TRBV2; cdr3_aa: CASSEGQYSNQPQHF; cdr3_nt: TGTGCCAGCAGTGAAGGGCAGTATAGCAATCAGCCCCAGCATTTT
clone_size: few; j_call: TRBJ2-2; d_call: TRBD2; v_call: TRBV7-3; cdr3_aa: CASSLIPLAGKGELFF; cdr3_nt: TGTGCCAGCAGCTTAATCCCCCTAGCGGGAAAAGGGGAGCTGTTTTTT
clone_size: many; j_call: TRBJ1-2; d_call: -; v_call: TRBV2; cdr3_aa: CASSVVAGDFTYGYTF; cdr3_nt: TGTGCCAGCAGTGTCGTGGCAGGGGATTTTACGTATGGCTACACCTTC
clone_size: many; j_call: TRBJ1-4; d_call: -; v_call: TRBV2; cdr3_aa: CASSRYGTRNEKLFF; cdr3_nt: TGTGCCAGCAGTAGGTACGGGACACGGAATGAAAAACTGTTTTTT
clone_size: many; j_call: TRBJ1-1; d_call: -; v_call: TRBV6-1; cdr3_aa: CASTKNRDTLQAFF; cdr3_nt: TGTGCCAGCACCAAAAACCGGGACACTCTGCAAGCTTTCTTT
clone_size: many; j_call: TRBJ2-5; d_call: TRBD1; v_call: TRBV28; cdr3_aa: CASRGDRDVGETQYF; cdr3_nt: TGTGCCAGCAGGGGGGACAGGGACGTTGGGGAGACCCAGTACTTC